Following are 19 T cell receptor beta chains from one sample sequenced in a study of control samples from healthy donors and cancer patients. Sequencing was performed with immunoSEQ multiplex PCR; in TCRdb, only in-frame clones are kept and a portion is missing. There are about 160,000 clones in the sample; around 94% occur only once, and about 14% lies in the top ten. The material sequenced was PBMCs. These receptors were taken from a man between 60 and 70 years old with colorectal cancer.

The chain employs TRBV7-9 and TRBJ2-7; TRBD2 agrees at 7 bases. V lost 5 bases and J lost 2; bases outside the gene matches: 9. CDR1 SEHNR and CDR2 FQNEAQ come from the germline V gene (reference sequence). There are 15 residues in the CDR3. This chain's CDR3 is CASSTAGAGTYEQYF. The CDR3 bases are TGTGCCAGCAGCACCGCGGGAGCAGGAACCTACGAGCAGTACTTC.

The chain carries TRBV24-1 and TRBJ1-4; 7 positions agree with TRBD1. CDR1 KGHDR and CDR2 SFDVKD come from the germline V gene. This CDR3 contains 15 residues. V lost 3 bases, J lost 3 bases, and 3 bases stayed unmatched. CDR3 protein: CATSDGGTANEKLFF. CDR3 in DNA: TGTGCCACCAGTGATGGTGGGACAGCTAATGAAAAACTGTTTTTT.

This chain links TRBV27 with TRBJ2-3, with a possible D match to TRBD2 (7 bases). Germline loops: CDR1 MNHEY, CDR2 SMNVEV (reference sequence). The CDR3 has 15 amino acids. Trimming removed 6 bases from V and 4 bases from J, with 17 bases in between. CDR3 in amino acids: CASRHWGGLADTQYF. The CDR3 DNA reads as TGTGCCAGCAGGCATTGGGGGGGGCTTGCAGATACGCAGTATTTT.

The J gene is TRBJ1-5, the V gene TRBV21-1. TRBV21-1 is marked as a pseudogene. CDR3 length equals 16 residues. The CDR3 nucleotides read TGTGCCAGCAGCAAAACTTTAGGCACGGACAATCAGCCCCAGCATTTT. Translating gives CASSKTLGTDNQPQHF.

V usage is TRBV6-2 or TRBV6-3 and J usage is TRBJ2-1, with D perhaps matching TRBD1 (5 bases). This CDR3 has 15 residues. V lost 5 bases to trimming and J lost 2 bases, with 13 bases between them. Germline CDR1 and CDR2: MNHEY and SVGEGT. The CDR3, as DNA: TGTGCCAGCAGTCAAGGACACGGTCCCTACAATGAGCAGTTCTTC. Residues: CASSQGHGPYNEQFF.

V and J are TRBV14 and TRBJ1-2; the D gene is possibly TRBD1 (5 bases). This CDR3 spans 14 amino acids. Trimming took off 1 base at V and 2 bases at J, with 8 bases between the two ends. Germline V gene sequence: CDR1 SGHDN, CDR2 FVKESK. The CDR3 nucleotides read TGTGCCAGCAGCCAAGTCAAGGGGAACTATGGCTACACCTTC. This sequence encodes CASSQVKGNYGYTF. Filled out from reference TRBV14 and TRBJ1-2, the complete variable domain reads EAGVTQFPSHSVIEKGQTVTLRCDPISGHDNLYWYRRVMGKEIKFLLHFVKESKQDESGMPNNRFLAERTGGTYSTLKVQPAELEDSGVYFCASSQVKGNYGYTFGSGTRLTVV.

The CDR3, as DNA: TGTGCCAGTAGTATAATGGGCAACACTAACTATGGCTACACCTTC. As protein: CASSIMGNTNYGYTF. The chain links TRBV19 to TRBJ1-2; D is uncertain. Trimming stripped 2 bases from V and 0 bases from J, with 10 bases between. The CDR3 has 15 residues. Germline-derived CDR1 and CDR2 are LNHDA and SQIVND (reference sequence).

The V gene is TRBV10-1, the J gene TRBJ2-7; D may be TRBD1 (5 bases). Trimming cost V 0 bases and J 3 bases, with 15 bases left between them. CDR1 WNHNN and CDR2 SYGVQD come from the germline V gene (reference sequence). The CDR3 loop spans 16 amino acids. CDR3 region: CASSESRPREHYEQYF. The CDR3 DNA follows: TGCGCCAGCAGTGAGTCGCGACCCAGGGAACACTACGAGCAGTACTTC.

V gene TRBV5-1 combines with J gene TRBJ2-7, with 10 bases aligning to TRBD1. Germline CDR1 and CDR2: SGHRS and YFSETQ. This CDR3 is 14 amino acids long. J was trimmed by 3 bases and V by 3 bases; bases with no gene match: 3. The CDR3 nucleotides read TGCGCCAGCAGCTCCCGGGACAGGGGCTACGAGCAGTACTTC. The encoded protein is CASSSRDRGYEQYF.

The chain combines TRBV18 with TRBJ1-4, with D possibly matching TRBD1 (5 bases). Germline loops: CDR1 KGHSH, CDR2 LQKENI. The germline V and J ends were trimmed by 3 bases and 7 bases, with 12 bases remaining between them. This CDR3 is 14 amino acids long. CDR3 bases: TGTGCCAGCTCACCGGGGCAGGGTGGTGAAAAACTGTTTTTT. Translated: CASSPGQGGEKLFF. Full variable domain (remainder filled in from reference TRBV18 and TRBJ1-4): NAGVMQNPRHLVRRRGQEARLRCSPMKGHSHVYWYRQLPEEGLKFMVYLQKENIIDESGMPKERFSAEFPKEGPSILRIQQVVRGDSAAYFCASSPGQGGEKLFFGSGTQLSVL.

This sequence joins TRBV18 and TRBJ2-2, with D tentatively TRBD2 (6 bases). The CDR3 sequence is 14 residues long. Deletions cut 1 base from V and 7 bases from J, with 10 bases between. The germline CDR1 and CDR2 sequences are KGHSH and LQKENI. CDR3 region: CASSPQEGDGELFF. In nucleotides, the CDR3 is TGTGCCAGCTCACCACAGGAGGGTGACGGGGAGCTGTTTTTT.

The sample holds one count of this clone. The chain employs TRBV19 and TRBJ2-1; TRBD2 aligns across 12 bases. Germline trimming cut 10 bases from V and 0 bases from J; bases unmatched to any gene: 13. Germline CDR1 reads LNHDA; CDR2 reads SQIVND (reference sequence). The CDR3 length is 18 residues. In DNA, the CDR3 is TGTGCCACCAATGGAGGGACTAGCGGGCCCAGCTCCTACAATGAGCAGTTCTTC. Protein: CATNGGTSGPSSYNEQFF.

The chain combines TRBV6-5 with TRBJ1-5, with no clear D. The CDR3 has 12 residues. The ends were cut back, 0 bases at V and 5 bases at J, with 2 bases in the middle. Germline V lookup: CDR1 MNHEY, CDR2 SVGAGI. The CDR3: CASSYSYQPQHF. The CDR3 DNA follows: TGTGCCAGCAGTTACTCGTATCAGCCCCAGCATTTT.

The chain uses TRBV7-9 and TRBJ1-1; 7 bases line up with TRBD1. Looked up from germline, CDR1 is SEHNR and CDR2 is FQNEAQ (reference sequence). The CDR3 has 17 amino acids. The V and J ends lost 4 bases and 0 bases, in that order; junction bases with no gene match: 11. This chain's CDR3 is CASSSSRDSVMNTEAFF. The CDR3 DNA reads as TGTGCCAGCAGCTCCTCGCGGGACAGCGTGATGAACACTGAAGCTTTCTTT.

V and J are TRBV5-5 and TRBJ2-1; D is ambiguous. CDR1 and CDR2 from the germline V gene are SGHKS and YYEKEE (reference sequence). With 2 bases removed from V and 5 bases from J, the gap between germline ends came to 2 bases. This CDR3 contains 11 residues. CDR3 in amino acids: CASSLNNEQFF. For the CDR3, the DNA is TGTGCCAGCAGCTTAAACAATGAGCAGTTCTTC.

The rearrangement joins TRBV25-1 to TRBJ2-2, with 8 positions matching TRBD1. Per the germline V gene, CDR1 is MGHDK and CDR2 is SYGVNS. The CDR3 is made up of 15 amino acids. V was pared by 2 bases and J by 10 bases, with 9 bases of the junction left unmatched. The CDR3 DNA follows: TGTGCCAGCAGTGAAGACAGGGGATTTTTGACGGAGCTGTTTTTT. Amino acids: CASSEDRGFLTELFF.

The CDR3 nucleotides read TGTGCCAGCAGCTCACAGCAGGGGGAAACTGAAGCTTTCTTT. Its protein product is CASSSQQGETEAFF. The chain is built from TRBV11-2 and TRBJ1-1; TRBD1 matches 7 bases. The CDR3 is 14 residues long. The V segment lost 4 bases and the J segment 5 bases; nucleotides outside the gene matches: 7. Germline loops: CDR1 SGHAT, CDR2 FQNNGV.

The rearrangement uses TRBV18 and TRBJ2-7; D perhaps matches TRBD1 (6 bases). This CDR3 is built from 17 residues. The germline CDR1 and CDR2 sequences are KGHSH and LQKENI. The V and J ends lost 2 bases and 0 bases respectively, with 17 bases between them. DNA of the CDR3: TGTGCCAGCTCACCATTTCCACAGGGCATCAGCTCCTACGAGCAGTACTTC. Protein product: CASSPFPQGISSYEQYF.

The gene calls are TRBV4-2 and TRBJ2-1, with TRBD2 identical over 15 bases. Per germline, CDR1 LGHNA and CDR2 YNFKEQ. The CDR3 runs 16 residues. The J segment lost 6 bases and the V segment lost 1 base, leaving 1 base of the junction unmatched. The CDR3 sequence is CASSQAGLAGGNEQFF. In DNA, the CDR3 is TGTGCCAGCAGCCAAGCGGGACTAGCGGGGGGCAATGAGCAGTTCTTC.